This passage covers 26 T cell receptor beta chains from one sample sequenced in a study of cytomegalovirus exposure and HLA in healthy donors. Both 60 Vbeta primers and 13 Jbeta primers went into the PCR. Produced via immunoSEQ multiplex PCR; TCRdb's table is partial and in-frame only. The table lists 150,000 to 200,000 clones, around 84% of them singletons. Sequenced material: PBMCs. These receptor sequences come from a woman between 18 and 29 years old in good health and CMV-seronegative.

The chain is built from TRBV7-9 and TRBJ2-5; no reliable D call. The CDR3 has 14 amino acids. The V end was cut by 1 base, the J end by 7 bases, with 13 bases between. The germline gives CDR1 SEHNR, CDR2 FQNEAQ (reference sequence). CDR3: CASSLDRLPRTQYF. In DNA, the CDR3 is TGTGCCAGCAGCTTAGATCGTCTGCCGCGGACCCAGTACTTC.

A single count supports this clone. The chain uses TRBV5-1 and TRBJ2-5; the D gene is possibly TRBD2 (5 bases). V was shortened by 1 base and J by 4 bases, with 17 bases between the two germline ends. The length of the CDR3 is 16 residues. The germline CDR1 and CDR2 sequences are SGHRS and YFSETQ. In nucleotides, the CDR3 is TGCGCCAGCAGCTTGACGGGAACAGCCCTTGGAGAGACCCAGTACTTC. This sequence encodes CASSLTGTALGETQYF.

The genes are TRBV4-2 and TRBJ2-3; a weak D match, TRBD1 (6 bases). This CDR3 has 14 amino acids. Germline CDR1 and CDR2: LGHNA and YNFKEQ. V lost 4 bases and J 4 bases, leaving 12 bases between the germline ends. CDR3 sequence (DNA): TGTGCCAGCAGCCGGGGCAGGGGCTCAGATACGCAGTATTTT. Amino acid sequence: CASSRGRGSDTQYF.

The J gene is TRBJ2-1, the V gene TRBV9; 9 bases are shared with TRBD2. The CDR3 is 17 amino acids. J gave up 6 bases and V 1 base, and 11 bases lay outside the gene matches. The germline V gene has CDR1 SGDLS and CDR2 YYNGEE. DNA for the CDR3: TGTGCCAGCAGCGTAATAGGGGGGGGACTAGCTTTCAATGAGCAGTTCTTC. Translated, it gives CASSVIGGGLAFNEQFF. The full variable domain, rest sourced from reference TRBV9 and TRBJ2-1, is DSGVTQTPKHLITATGQRVTLRCSPRSGDLSVYWYQQSLDQGLQFLIQYYNGEERAKGNILERFSAQQFPDLHSELNLSSLELGDSALYFCASSVIGGGLAFNEQFFGPGTRLTVL.

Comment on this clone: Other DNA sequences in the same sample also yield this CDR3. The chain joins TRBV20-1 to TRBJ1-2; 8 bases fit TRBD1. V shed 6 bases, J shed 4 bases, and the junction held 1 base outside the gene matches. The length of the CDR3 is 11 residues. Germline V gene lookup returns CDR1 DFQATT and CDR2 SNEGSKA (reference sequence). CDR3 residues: CSAGTGYGYTF. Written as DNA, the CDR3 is TGCAGTGCCGGGACAGGCTATGGCTACACCTTC.

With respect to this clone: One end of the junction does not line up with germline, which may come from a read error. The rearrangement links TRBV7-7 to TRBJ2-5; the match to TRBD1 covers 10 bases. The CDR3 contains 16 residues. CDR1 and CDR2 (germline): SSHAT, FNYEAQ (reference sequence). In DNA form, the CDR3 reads TGTGCTAGCAGCTTAGAGAGGACAGGGGGTCTGGAGACCCAGTACTTC. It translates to CASSLERTGGLETQYF.

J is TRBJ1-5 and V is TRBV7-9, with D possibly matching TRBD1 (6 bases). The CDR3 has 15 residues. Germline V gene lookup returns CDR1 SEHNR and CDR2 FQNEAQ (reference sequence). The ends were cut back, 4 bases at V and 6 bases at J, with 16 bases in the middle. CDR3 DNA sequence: TGTGCCAGCAGCTGGGGGGGGGCGGGAGGTCAGCCCCAGCATTTT. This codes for CASSWGGAGGQPQHF.

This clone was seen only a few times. CDR3 DNA sequence: TGTGCCAGCAGTGAAAGGGCCCGGGGCTACGAGCAGTACTTC. Translated, it gives CASSERARGYEQYF. The chain uses TRBV6-1 and TRBJ2-7, with D possibly matching TRBD2 (5 bases). The CDR3 runs to 14 residues. Germline CDR1 is MNHNS and CDR2 is SASEGT. V was clipped by 2 bases and J by 3 bases, with 11 bases between them.

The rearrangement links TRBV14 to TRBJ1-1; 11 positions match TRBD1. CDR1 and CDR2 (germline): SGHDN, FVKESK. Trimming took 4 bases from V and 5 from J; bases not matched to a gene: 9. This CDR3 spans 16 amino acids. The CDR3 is CASSRTGGAVWTEAFF. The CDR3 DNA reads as TGTGCCAGCAGCCGGACAGGGGGCGCGGTTTGGACTGAAGCTTTCTTT.

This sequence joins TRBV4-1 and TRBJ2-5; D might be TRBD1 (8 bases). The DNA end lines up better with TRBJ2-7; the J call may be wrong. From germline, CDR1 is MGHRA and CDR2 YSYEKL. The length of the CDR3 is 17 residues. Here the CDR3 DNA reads TGCGCCAGCAGCCAAGCCCCGGGGGGACAGGAGTATTACGAGCAGTACTTC. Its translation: CASSQAPGGQEYYEQYF.

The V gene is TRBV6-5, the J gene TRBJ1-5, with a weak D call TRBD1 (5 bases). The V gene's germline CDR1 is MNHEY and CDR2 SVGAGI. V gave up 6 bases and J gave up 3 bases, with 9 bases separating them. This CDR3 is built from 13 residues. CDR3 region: CASSMTANQPQHF. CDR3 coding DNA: TGTGCCAGCAGCATGACAGCCAATCAGCCCCAGCATTTT.

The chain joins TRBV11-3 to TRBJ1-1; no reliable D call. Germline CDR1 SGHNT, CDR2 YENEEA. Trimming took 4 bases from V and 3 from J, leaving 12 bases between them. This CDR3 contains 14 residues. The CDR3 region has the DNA TGTGCCAGCAGCTGGGCTGAGGGTTACACTGAAGCTTTCTTT. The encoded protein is CASSWAEGYTEAFF.

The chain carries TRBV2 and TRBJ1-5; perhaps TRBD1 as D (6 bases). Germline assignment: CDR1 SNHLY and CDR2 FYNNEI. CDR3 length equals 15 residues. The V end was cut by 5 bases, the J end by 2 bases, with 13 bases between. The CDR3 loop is CASSQGSQGNQPQHF. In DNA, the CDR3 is TGTGCCAGCAGTCAGGGGTCGCAGGGCAATCAGCCCCAGCATTTT.

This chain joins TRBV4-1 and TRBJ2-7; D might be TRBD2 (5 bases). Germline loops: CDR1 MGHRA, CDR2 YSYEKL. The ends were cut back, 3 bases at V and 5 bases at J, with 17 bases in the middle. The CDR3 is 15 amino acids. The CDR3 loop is CASSQAGSQEDEQYF. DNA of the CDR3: TGCGCCAGCAGCCAGGCCGGGTCCCAGGAGGACGAGCAGTACTTC.

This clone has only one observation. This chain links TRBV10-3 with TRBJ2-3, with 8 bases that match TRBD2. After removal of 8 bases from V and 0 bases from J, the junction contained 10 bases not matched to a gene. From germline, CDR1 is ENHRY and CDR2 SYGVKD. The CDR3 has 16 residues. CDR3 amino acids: CAIGRTGGHSTDTQYF. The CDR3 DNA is TGTGCCATCGGCCGTACGGGGGGGCACAGCACAGATACGCAGTATTTT.

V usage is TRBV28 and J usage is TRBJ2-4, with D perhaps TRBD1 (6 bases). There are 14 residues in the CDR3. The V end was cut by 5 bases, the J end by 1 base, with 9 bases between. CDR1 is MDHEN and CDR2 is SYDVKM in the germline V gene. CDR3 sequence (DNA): TGTGCCAGCAGTCCAGGGGCGGCCAAAAACATTCAGTACTTC. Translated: CASSPGAAKNIQYF.

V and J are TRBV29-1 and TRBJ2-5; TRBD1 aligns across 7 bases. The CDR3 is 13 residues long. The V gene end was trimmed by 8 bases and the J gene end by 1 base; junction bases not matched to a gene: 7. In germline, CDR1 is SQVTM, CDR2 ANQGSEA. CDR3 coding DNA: TGCAGCACTCGGACAGGACTCCAAGAGACCCAGTACTTC. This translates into CSTRTGLQETQYF.

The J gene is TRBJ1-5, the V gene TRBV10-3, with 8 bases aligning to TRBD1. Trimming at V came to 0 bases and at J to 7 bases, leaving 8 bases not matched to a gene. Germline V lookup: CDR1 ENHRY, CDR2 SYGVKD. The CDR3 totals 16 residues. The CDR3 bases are TGTGCCATCAGTGAGTCGAGTACAGGGGGTGGGCAGCCCCAGCATTTT. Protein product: CAISESSTGGGQPQHF.

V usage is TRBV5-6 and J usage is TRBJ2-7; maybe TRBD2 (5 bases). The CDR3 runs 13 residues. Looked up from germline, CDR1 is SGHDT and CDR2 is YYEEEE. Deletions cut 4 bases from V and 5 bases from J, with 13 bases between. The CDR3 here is CASSARTGDEQYF. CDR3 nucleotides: TGTGCCAGCAGCGCAAGGACTGGCGACGAGCAGTACTTC.

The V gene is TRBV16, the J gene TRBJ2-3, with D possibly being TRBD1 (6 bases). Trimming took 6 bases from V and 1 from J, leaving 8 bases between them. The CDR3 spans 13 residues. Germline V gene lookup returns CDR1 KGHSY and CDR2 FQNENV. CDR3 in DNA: TGTGCCAGCAGACAGGGTGGCACAGATACGCAGTATTTT. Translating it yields CASRQGGTDTQYF.

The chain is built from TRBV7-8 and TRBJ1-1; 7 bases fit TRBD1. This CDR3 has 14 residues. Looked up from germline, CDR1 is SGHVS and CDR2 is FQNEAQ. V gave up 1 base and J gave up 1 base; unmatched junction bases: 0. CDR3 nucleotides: TGTGCCAGCAGCTTAGGGACAGGGAACACTGAAGCTTTCTTT. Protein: CASSLGTGNTEAFF.

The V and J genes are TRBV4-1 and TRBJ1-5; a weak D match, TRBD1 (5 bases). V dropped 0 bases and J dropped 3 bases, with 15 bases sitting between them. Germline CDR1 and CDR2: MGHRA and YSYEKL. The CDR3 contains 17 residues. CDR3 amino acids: CASSQDLAGNLNQPQHF. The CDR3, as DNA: TGCGCCAGCAGCCAAGATCTGGCAGGGAACCTCAATCAGCCCCAGCATTTT.

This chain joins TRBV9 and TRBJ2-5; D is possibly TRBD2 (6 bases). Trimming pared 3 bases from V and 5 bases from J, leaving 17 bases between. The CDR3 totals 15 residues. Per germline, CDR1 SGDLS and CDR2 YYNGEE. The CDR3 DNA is TGTGCCAGCAGCGCCCCCGCCCGGGAGAGGGAGACCCAGTACTTC. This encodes CASSAPARERETQYF.

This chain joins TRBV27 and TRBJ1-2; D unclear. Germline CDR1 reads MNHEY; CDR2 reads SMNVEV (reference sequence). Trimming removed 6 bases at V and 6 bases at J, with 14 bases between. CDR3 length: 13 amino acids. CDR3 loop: CASSARQSHGYTF. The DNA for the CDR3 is TGTGCCAGCAGCGCGCGGCAGTCTCATGGCTACACCTTC.

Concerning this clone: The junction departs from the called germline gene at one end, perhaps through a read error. This CDR3 is CASSPTNDRGRTAW. The CDR3 DNA sequence: TGTGCCAGCAGCCCTACAAATGACAGGGGGCGAACGGCGTGG. The rearrangement uses TRBV11-2 and TRBJ1-2; the match to TRBD1 covers 10 bases. This CDR3 region has 14 residues. The germline gives CDR1 SGHAT, CDR2 FQNNGV.

The CDR3, as DNA: TGTGCCAGCAGCGTAGTGGGCAGCTACTATGGCTACACCTTC. Translating it yields CASSVVGSYYGYTF. The rearrangement links TRBV9 to TRBJ1-2; no definite D call. Germline V lookup: CDR1 SGDLS, CDR2 YYNGEE. The CDR3 runs 14 residues. V lost 0 bases and J lost 3, with 9 bases in between.